Presented here are 8 T cell receptor beta chains from one specimen sequenced in a study of identical twins. TCRdb fed the 5' RACE reads into MiXCR, producing one record per CDR3 protein. Of 1.5 million to 2 million distinct CDR3 sequences in the sample, less than 35% were seen once. Source material: cord blood. These receptors were obtained from a newborn girl in good health.

The chain carries TRBV5-1 and TRBJ1-2; D call uncertain. This CDR3 has 14 residues. The V end was cut by 0 bases, the J end by 6 bases, with 12 bases between. The V gene's germline CDR1 is SGHRS and CDR2 YFSETQ. The CDR3 nucleotides read TGCGCCAGCAGCTTGGGGTTAGAAGGAGATGGCTACACCTTC. Translated: CASSLGLEGDGYTF.

Concerning this clonotype: Because it lacks the conserved phenylalanine or tryptophan at the end, this CDR3 is likely a read error. The rearrangement links TRBV9 to TRBJ2-7, with D possibly being TRBD2 (5 bases). Trimming left V 3 bases short and J 7 bases short, with 8 bases between. Germline CDR1 is SGDLS and CDR2 is YYNGEE. The CDR3 extends over 11 amino acids. The CDR3 sequence is CASSGPGEQYY. The CDR3 DNA sequence: TGTGCCAGCAGCGGGCCGGGAGAGCAGTACTAC.

This clonotype was recorded a few times. Here the CDR3 reads CASSQVQGGDEKLFF. CDR3 DNA sequence: TGTGCCAGCAGCCAAGTACAGGGAGGGGATGAAAAACTGTTTTTT. The V gene is TRBV4-2, the J gene TRBJ1-4; weak D call: TRBD1 (6 bases). V shed 1 base and J shed 6 bases, with 12 bases lying between them. Germline V lookup: CDR1 LGHNA, CDR2 YNFKEQ. This CDR3 spans 15 amino acids.

In its sample, this clonotype was seen a few times. The chain combines TRBV2 with TRBJ2-3, with TRBD2 identical over 8 bases. Germline CDR1 and CDR2: SNHLY and FYNNEI. The V gene end was trimmed by 5 bases and the J gene end by 2 bases; junction bases not matched to a gene: 9. The CDR3 contains 16 residues. CDR3 residues: CASSWSGRSTTDTQYF. In DNA form, the CDR3 reads TGTGCCAGCAGTTGGAGCGGGAGATCGACCACAGATACGCAGTATTTT.

The chain employs TRBV27 and TRBJ1-1; a possible D gene is TRBD1 (5 bases). The germline V and J ends were trimmed by 8 bases and 4 bases, with 14 bases remaining between them. The CDR3 contains 13 residues. In germline, CDR1 is MNHEY, CDR2 SMNVEV (reference sequence). CDR3 amino acids: CASRQSGSTEAFF. In DNA, the CDR3 is TGTGCCAGCCGACAGTCCGGTAGCACTGAAGCTTTCTTT.

The genes are TRBV5-4 and TRBJ2-1; 13 positions match TRBD2. From germline, CDR1 is SGHNT and CDR2 YYREEE (reference sequence). There are 15 residues in the CDR3. V trimming: 6 bases; J trimming: 9 bases; junction bases outside the gene matches: 9. The CDR3 coding sequence is TGTGCCAGCACCGGGACTAGCGGGGTTAATGGTGAGCAGTTCTTC. Residues: CASTGTSGVNGEQFF.

There are a few counts of this clonotype. The V call is TRBV3-1, the J call TRBJ2-3; 8 bases are a match to TRBD2. The CDR3 runs to 16 residues. Germline CDR1 and CDR2: LGHDT and YNNKEL (reference sequence). J lost 3 bases, V lost 1 base, and 6 bases had no gene match. The CDR3 bases are TGTGCCAGCAGCCAAGTGGGCGGGGGGTTAACAGATACGCAGTATTTT. Amino acids: CASSQVGGGLTDTQYF.

This clonotype was seen a few times. The rearrangement links TRBV11-2 to TRBJ1-1; D not resolved. The CDR3 extends over 11 amino acids. The germline gives CDR1 SGHAT, CDR2 FQNNGV. V gave up 2 bases and J gave up 7 bases, with 5 bases separating them. The CDR3, as DNA: TGTGCCAGCAGCTTATGGGATGAAGCTTTCTTT. Protein sequence: CASSLWDEAFF.